These T cell receptor beta chains were read from a single sample in a study of T cell repertoires in cytomegalovirus infection. MiXCR, applied by TCRdb to the reads, yields one record per CDR3 protein. The data show more than 350,000 distinct CDR3 sequences, approximately 31% seen once. Sequencing was carried out using PBMCs. The origin of the receptors is a human donor in good health (CMV status not recorded). Some clones in this sample may be carry-over from other donors' samples. CDR3s include the opening cysteine and the closing phenylalanine or tryptophan. The D gene is left open where the match is weak. Some rows have no size entry. The others give once, few or many, or a class for an expanded clone.

TRBV7-9	.	TRBJ2-7	few	TGTGCCAGCAGCTCCCCGGTGGACGAGCAGTACTTC	CASSSPVDEQYF
TRBV7-7	TRBD2	TRBJ2-7	few	TGTGCCAGCAGCACCGGGACTAGCGGGACCGAGCAGTACTTC	CASSTGTSGTEQYF
TRBV29-1	.	TRBJ1-1	.	TGCAGCGTTGGATTGATGGAAGCTTTCTTT	CSVGLMEAFF
TRBV7-2	.	TRBJ1-2	few	TGTGCCAGCAGCCCCTTTTACCATGGGGGAGGTGGCTACACCTTC	CASSPFYHGGGGYTF
TRBV7-2	.	TRBJ2-3	.	TGTGCCAGAAGCTTAGCGCTAAGGGTGGCAGATACGCCGTATTTT	CARSLALRVADTPYF
TRBV12-3/TRBV12-4	.	TRBJ1-1	few	TGTGCCAGCAGTTTTTTTCAGGGGACTGAAGCTTTCTTT	CASSFFQGTEAFF
TRBV19	.	TRBJ1-1	.	TGTGCCAGTAGTATCGGAGGGAGCAGAGACACTGAAGCTTTCTTT	CASSIGGSRDTEAFF
TRBV11-2	TRBD2	TRBJ2-1	few	TGTGCCAGCAGCTGGGCAGCGGGGGGCCGGGGTGAGCAGTTCTTC	CASSWAAGGRGEQFF
TRBV19	.	TRBJ1-4	.	TGTGCCAGTAGAGGGGCAGGAGGCACTGGGGAAAAACTGTTTTTT	CASRGAGGTGEKLFF
TRBV19	.	TRBJ2-1	.	TGTGCCAGTAGTACTCCGGGCAACACGCTGCGGGAGCAGTTCTTC	CASSTPGNTLREQFF
TRBV6-2/TRBV6-3	.	TRBJ2-7	few	TGTGCCAGCAGTTACTCTACACAGGGCTACGAGCAGTACTTC	CASSYSTQGYEQYF
TRBV7-2	.	TRBJ2-2	few	TGTGCCAGCAGCTTAGCGGCCACAGGGCGCACCGGGGAGCTGTTTTTT	CASSLAATGRTGELFF
TRBV4-1	.	TRBJ2-7	few	TGCGCCAGCAGCCAAGATCGGACGTTGGCCTACGAGCAGTACTTC	CASSQDRTLAYEQYF
TRBV7-8	.	TRBJ2-7	many	TGTGCCAGCAGCCAAAACGGGCCCTACGAGCAGTACTTC	CASSQNGPYEQYF
TRBV6-8	.	TRBJ1-4	.	TGTGCCAGCAGTTCACCCACAGGGTCGGTGTTTTTT	CASSSPTGSVFF
TRBV28	.	TRBJ1-2	.	TGTGCCAGCAGTTTCGGGGGTTCGGTCGATGGCTACACCTTC	CASSFGGSVDGYTF
TRBV2	TRBD2	TRBJ2-3	few	TGTGCCAGCAGCCCCCAAGCGGGGACCACAGATACGCAGTATTTT	CASSPQAGTTDTQYF
TRBV6-5	.	TRBJ2-3	many	TGTGCCAGCAGTCCGCCTAGGGGGGGGGCCGGGTTTAGCACAGATACGCAGTATTTT	CASSPPRGGAGFSTDTQYF
TRBV7-9	.	TRBJ1-1	few	TGTGCCAGCAGCCCCTCCCAGACAGGACTTGAAGCTTTCTTT	CASSPSQTGLEAFF
TRBV6-1	TRBD1	TRBJ1-1	few	TGTGCCAGCAGTGATAACCCCTGGACAGGGAGCGTGAACACTGAAGCTTTCTTT	CASSDNPWTGSVNTEAFF
TRBV12-5	.	TRBJ1-5	once	TGTGCTAGTGGTTTGAGTTCTCAGCCCCAGCATTTT	CASGLSSQPQHF
TRBV4-3	TRBD1	TRBJ2-1	few	TGCGCCAGCAGCCAGGGGACAGGGGCTTTCTACAATGAGCAGTTCTTC	CASSQGTGAFYNEQFF
TRBV4-1	TRBD1	TRBJ1-2	.	TGCGCCAGCAGCCAAGCGGAGACAGGGGGTAGCTATGGCTACACCTTC	CASSQAETGGSYGYTF
TRBV12-3/TRBV12-4	.	TRBJ1-1	.	TGTGCCAGCAGTTCCTTAAACATAGAAAAGGCTTTCTTT	CASSSLNIEKAFF
TRBV6-6	.	TRBJ2-1	few	TGTGCCAGCAGGGATCGGGCAGCGCATGGGTCCTACAATGAGCAGTTCTTC	CASRDRAAHGSYNEQFF
TRBV6-5	.	TRBJ1-3	many	TGTGCCAGCAGTTACTCTGACTCTGGAAACACCATATATTTT	CASSYSDSGNTIYF
TRBV7-8	.	TRBJ1-3	many	TGTGCCAGCAGCTTAGGTACAGGCTCTGGAAACACCATATATTTT	CASSLGTGSGNTIYF
TRBV19	.	TRBJ2-1	few	TGTGCCAGTAGTAAGGGGAAAAGAATCAACAATGAGCAGTTCTTC	CASSKGKRINNEQFF
TRBV11-2	TRBD1	TRBJ2-4	many	TGTGCCAGCAGCTCCTGGGTACAGGGGAAGGGTAAAAACATTCAGTACTTC	CASSSWVQGKGKNIQYF
TRBV7-2	.	TRBJ2-1	many	TGTGCCAGCAGCTTAGCCGCGGGGGCGTACAATGAGCAGTTCTTC	CASSLAAGAYNEQFF